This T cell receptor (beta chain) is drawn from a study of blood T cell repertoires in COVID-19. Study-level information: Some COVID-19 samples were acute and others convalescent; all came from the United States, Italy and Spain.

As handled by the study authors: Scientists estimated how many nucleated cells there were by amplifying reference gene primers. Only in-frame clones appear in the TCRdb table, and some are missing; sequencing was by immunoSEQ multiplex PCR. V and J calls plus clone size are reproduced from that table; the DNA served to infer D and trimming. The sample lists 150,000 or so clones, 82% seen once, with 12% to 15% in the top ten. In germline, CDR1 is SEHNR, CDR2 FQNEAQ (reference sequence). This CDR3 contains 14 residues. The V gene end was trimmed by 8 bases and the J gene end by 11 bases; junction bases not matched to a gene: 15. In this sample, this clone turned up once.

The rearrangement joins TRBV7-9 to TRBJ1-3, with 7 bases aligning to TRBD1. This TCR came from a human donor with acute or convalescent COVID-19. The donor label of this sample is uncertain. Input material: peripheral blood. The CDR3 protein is CASGIRQGLEPIYF. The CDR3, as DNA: TGTGCCAGCGGGATCCGACAGGGCTTGGAGCCCATATATTTT.